These 32 T cell receptor beta chains were all obtained from the same sample, sequenced in a study of T cells in Graves' hyperthyroidism and ophthalmopathy. The source material, RNA transcripts, was used to amplify TCR beta CDR3 regions. HTBI primers were used for first-round RT-PCR of the TCR CDR3. A single record per CDR3 protein comes from TCRdb applying MiXCR to the multiplex PCR reads. The table shows 500,000 to 750,000 distinct CDR3 sequences, with about 14% occurring only once. Material: blood. The source is a woman between 18 and 29 years old with Graves' ophthalmopathy.

The gene calls are TRBV5-1 and TRBJ2-2; D is perhaps TRBD1 or TRBD2 (5 bases each). The germline V gene encodes CDR1 SGHRS and CDR2 YFSETQ. The CDR3 is 16 amino acids. V was clipped by 4 bases and J by 4 bases, with 17 bases between them. The CDR3 reads CASSRKRDPSTGELFF. In nucleotides, the CDR3 is TGCGCCAGCAGCCGGAAGAGGGACCCGAGCACCGGGGAGCTGTTTTTT.

The rearrangement uses TRBV4-3 and TRBJ1-4; 8 nucleotides match TRBD1. With 3 bases clipped from V and 6 bases from J, the junction kept 6 bases outside the gene matches. Germline assignment: CDR1 LGHNA and CDR2 YSLEER. This CDR3 comprises 15 residues. The CDR3 protein is CASSHGQGTDEKLFF. The CDR3 DNA sequence: TGCGCCAGCAGCCACGGACAGGGCACAGATGAAAAACTGTTTTTT.

This clonotype was recorded at least ten times. The chain joins TRBV7-9 to TRBJ2-7; D is perhaps TRBD2 (6 bases). This CDR3 region has 15 residues. Germline V CDR1 and CDR2: SEHNR, FQNEAQ (reference sequence). V was shortened by 3 bases and J by 4 bases, with 16 bases between the two germline ends. The CDR3 loop is CASSFPDGGGYEQYF. CDR3 bases: TGTGCCAGCAGCTTCCCTGACGGGGGTGGTTACGAGCAGTACTTC.

This clonotype was detected many times. The chain combines TRBV20-1 with TRBJ1-2; 8 nucleotides match TRBD1. This CDR3 has 14 residues. From germline, CDR1 is DFQATT and CDR2 SNEGSKA (reference sequence). J gave up 5 bases and V 2 bases, and 7 bases lay outside the gene matches. The CDR3 sequence is CSARSDRGGYGYTF. The CDR3 DNA sequence: TGCAGTGCTAGAAGCGACAGGGGCGGTTATGGCTACACCTTC.

This rearrangement joins TRBV30 to TRBJ2-7; 9 bases match TRBD1. This CDR3 has 14 amino acids. From germline, CDR1 is GTSNPN and CDR2 SVGIG (reference sequence). The trim removed 3 bases at V and 5 bases at J, leaving 8 bases unmatched. DNA of the CDR3: TGTGCCTGGAGCCCCGGGACAGGGAGGCACGAGCAGTACTTC. This encodes CAWSPGTGRHEQYF.

This clonotype has ten or more counts. This CDR3 is CSVEAAYEQYF. CDR3 DNA: TGCAGCGTTGAAGCCGCCTACGAGCAGTACTTC. The chain recombines TRBV29-1 with TRBJ2-7; D remains unclear. The germline CDR1 and CDR2 sequences are SQVTM and ANQGSEA. Deletions cut 1 base from V and 2 bases from J, with 3 bases between. The CDR3 sequence is 11 residues long.

This clonotype appeared many times. V gene TRBV12-3 or TRBV12-4 combines with J gene TRBJ2-5, with 7 positions matching TRBD2. The CDR3 covers 13 residues. V trimming: 6 bases; J trimming: 5 bases; junction bases outside the gene matches: 6. This CDR3 reads CASSPGRRETQYF. The CDR3 bases are TGTGCCAGCAGCCCCGGGAGGCGGGAGACCCAGTACTTC.

This clonotype came up many times. The chain combines TRBV2 with TRBJ2-7, with D hard to call. CDR1 is SNHLY, CDR2 FYNNEI, per germline. V was pared by 2 bases and J by 3 bases, with 14 bases between. The CDR3 runs 15 residues. The CDR3 region has the DNA TGTGCCAGCAGTGAACGACCAAGCAAATACTACGAGCAGTACTTC. Protein product: CASSERPSKYYEQYF. Filled out from reference TRBV2 and TRBJ2-7, the complete variable domain reads EPEVTQTPSHQVTQMGQEVILRCVPISNHLYFYWYRQILGQKVEFLVSFYNNEISEKSEIFDDQFSVERPDGSNFTLKIRSTKLEDSAMYFCASSERPSKYYEQYFGPGTRLTVT.

This clonotype has only a few counts. The V call is TRBV19, the J call TRBJ2-7, with D perhaps matching TRBD2 (5 bases). The CDR3 spans 13 residues. V shed 3 bases and J shed 7 bases, with 13 bases lying between them. Germline assignment: CDR1 LNHDA and CDR2 SQIVND (reference sequence). Here the CDR3 DNA reads TGTGCCAGTAGTATTTGGTCCACGGGAGAGCAGTACTTC. It codes for CASSIWSTGEQYF.

Worth noting for this clonotype: A much bigger clone sits one base away, suggesting this may be a read error. The CDR3 loop is CASGAGTRATGSEQFF. The CDR3 nucleotides are TGTGCCAGCGGGGCCGGGACGAGGGCTACTGGTAGTGAGCAGTTCTTC. This chain connects TRBV2 to TRBJ2-1, with D perhaps given as TRBD1 or TRBD2 (5 bases each). CDR3 size: 16 residues. V lost 8 bases and J 9 bases, leaving 26 bases between the germline ends. CDR1 and CDR2 from the germline V gene are SNHLY and FYNNEI.

The chain combines TRBV3-1 with TRBJ2-1; D may be TRBD2 (5 bases). The V gene lost 1 base and the J gene lost 5 bases, with 12 bases spanning the gap. The germline V gene has CDR1 LGHDT and CDR2 YNNKEL (reference sequence). CDR3 length: 15 amino acids. CDR3: CASSQATLRDNEQFF. For the CDR3, the DNA is TGTGCCAGCAGCCAAGCAACTCTGCGGGACAATGAGCAGTTCTTC.

This clonotype showed up just a few times. This chain joins TRBV4-1 and TRBJ1-3; D uncertain. Between the trimmed V and J ends, which lost 0 bases and 7 bases, there was a span of 7 bases. The CDR3 extends over 13 amino acids. CDR1 MGHRA and CDR2 YSYEKL come from the germline V gene. The CDR3 DNA follows: TGCGCCAGCAGCCAAGACAGATGGAACACCATATATTTT. Translation gives CASSQDRWNTIYF.

This clonotype was observed at least ten times. The chain recombines TRBV11-2 with TRBJ2-3; the D is unclear. CDR3 length equals 13 residues. Germline V CDR1 and CDR2: SGHAT, FQNNGV. The V gene lost 0 bases and the J gene lost 7 bases, with 8 bases spanning the gap. CDR3 sequence: CASSLDGANTQYF. CDR3 sequence (DNA): TGTGCCAGCAGCTTAGACGGTGCAAATACGCAGTATTTT.

This clonotype appeared many times. CDR3 loop: CASSLAESSYEQYF. The DNA for the CDR3 is TGTGCCAGCAGTTTGGCGGAAAGCTCCTACGAGCAGTACTTC. This chain links TRBV12-3 or TRBV12-4 with TRBJ2-7; D call uncertain. The CDR3 extends over 14 amino acids. V lost 3 bases to trimming and J lost 0 bases, with 9 bases between them.

This clonotype was observed at least ten times. V usage is TRBV3-1 and J usage is TRBJ2-7; D not resolved. Germline V CDR1 and CDR2: LGHDT, YNNKEL (reference sequence). V was cut by 2 bases and J by 6 bases, with 8 bases left in between. This CDR3 has 12 amino acids. The CDR3 protein is CASSQPSAEQYF. The CDR3 bases are TGTGCCAGCAGCCAACCATCCGCCGAGCAGTACTTC.

V is TRBV4-2 and J is TRBJ2-2; D is possibly TRBD1 or TRBD2 (6 bases each). The CDR3 runs 16 residues. The V gene's germline CDR1 is LGHNA and CDR2 YNFKEQ. Trimming removed 4 bases at V and 4 bases at J, with 16 bases between. CDR3 nucleotides: TGTGCCAGCAGCCGGGGGCGGGGCGAGATCACCGGGGAGCTGTTTTTT. It translates to CASSRGRGEITGELFF.

This clonotype was found many times. The chain combines TRBV5-1 with TRBJ1-2, with D uncertain. The V end was cut by 1 base, the J end by 7 bases, with 5 bases between. This CDR3 is 11 amino acids long. Germline lookup yields CDR1 SGHRS and CDR2 YFSETQ. CDR3 residues: CASSLTLGYTF. As DNA, the CDR3 is TGCGCCAGCAGCTTGACACTTGGCTACACCTTC.

In its sample, this clonotype was seen many times. A much larger clone lies a single base off, so this may be a read error. The chain couples TRBV11-2 to TRBJ2-1; 9 bases align to TRBD2. This CDR3 spans 15 amino acids. Germline V lookup: CDR1 SGHAT, CDR2 FQNNGV. Trimming removed 3 bases from V and 4 bases from J; junction bases left unmatched: 4. The chain's CDR3 is CASSFGAGGYNEQFF. CDR3 DNA: TGTGCCAGCAGCTTCGGGGCGGGAGGGTACAATGAGCAGTTCTTC.

The sample holds many counts of this clonotype. The rearrangement links TRBV7-9 to TRBJ1-6; possibly TRBD1 for D (6 bases). The germline V gene has CDR1 SEHNR and CDR2 FQNEAQ (reference sequence). V was trimmed by 4 bases and J by 7 bases, leaving 14 bases between them. The CDR3 runs to 15 residues. CDR3 DNA sequence: TGTGCCAGCAGCTCAGTCGCCAGGGGCAATTCACCCCTCCACTTT. Residues: CASSSVARGNSPLHF.

The sample holds a few counts of this clonotype. The rearrangement links TRBV5-5 to TRBJ1-5; 11 bases line up with TRBD1. V dropped 5 bases and J dropped 6; count of bases not matched to a gene: 7. Germline CDR1 is SGHKS and CDR2 is YYEKEE (reference sequence). There are 15 residues in the CDR3. CDR3 sequence (DNA): TGTGCCAGCAGACCGGGGACAGGGGGAGGTCAGCCCCAGCATTTT. Residues: CASRPGTGGGQPQHF. Based on the CDR3 plus reference TRBV5-5 and TRBJ1-5, the full variable domain is DAGVTQSPTHLIKTRGQQVTLRCSPISGHKSVSWYQQVLGQGPQFIFQYYEKEERGRGNFPDRFSARQFPNYSSELNVNALLLGDSALYLCASRPGTGGGQPQHFGDGTRLSIL.

The chain carries TRBV4-3 and TRBJ2-7; the match to TRBD2 covers 11 bases. The length of the CDR3 is 16 residues. With V trimmed by 2 bases and J by 4 bases, 7 bases remained unmatched. Germline V lookup: CDR1 LGHNA, CDR2 YSLEER. CDR3 coding DNA: TGCGCCAGCAGCCAATTAGCGGGAGGGGGAGGATACGAGCAGTACTTC. It is translated as CASSQLAGGGGYEQYF.

This clonotype was seen a handful of times. The CDR3: CASSVRAGNTDTQYF. The DNA for the CDR3 is TGTGCCAGCAGCGTCCGAGCGGGAAACACAGATACGCAGTATTTT. The genes are TRBV9 and TRBJ2-3, with 7 bases matching TRBD2. The J segment lost 2 bases and the V segment lost 2 bases, leaving 5 bases of the junction unmatched. Germline lookup yields CDR1 SGDLS and CDR2 YYNGEE. The CDR3 covers 15 residues.

The rearrangement joins TRBV7-2 to TRBJ2-1; D call uncertain. The CDR3 length is 16 residues. V was cut by 1 base and J by 0 bases, with 10 bases left in between. Per germline, CDR1 SGHTA and CDR2 FQGNSA. The CDR3 reads CASSLEGRFSYNEQFF. CDR3 sequence (DNA): TGTGCCAGCAGCTTAGAGGGAAGATTCTCCTACAATGAGCAGTTCTTC.

About this clonotype: Possible read error: a much larger clone is one base away. The DNA is omitted, as the CDR3 cannot be located on it reliably, and the CDR3 follows TCRdb's listing. The gene calls are TRBV2 and TRBJ1-1; TRBD1 is the table's D call and was not checked against the DNA. The CDR3 is 15 amino acids long, termini counted. CDR1 and CDR2 from the germline V gene are SNHLY and FYNNEI. This CDR3 is CASRWGAGANTEASF.

The chain links TRBV5-5 to TRBJ2-7, with unresolved D. This CDR3 is built from 12 residues. Looked up from germline, CDR1 is SGHKS and CDR2 is YYEKEE (reference sequence). Trimming pared 6 bases from V and 3 bases from J, leaving 10 bases between. This CDR3 is CASTDGNYEQYF. CDR3 in DNA: TGTGCCAGCACCGATGGTAACTACGAGCAGTACTTC.

Note on this clonotype: Possible read error: a much larger clone is one base away. CDR3 bases: TGCAGTGCTAGACGGACTAGCGGGAGTAGCTACAATGAGCAGTTCTTC. It yields the protein CSARRTSGSSYNEQFF. The chain has TRBV20-1 and TRBJ2-1, with 13 bases aligning to TRBD2. Germline CDR1 reads DFQATT; CDR2 reads SNEGSKA (reference sequence). The CDR3 runs 16 residues. V gave up 2 bases and J gave up 3 bases; unmatched junction bases: 4.

This clonotype has ten or more counts. This CDR3 reads CASSYSIIRGRGLSEAFF. The CDR3 coding sequence is TGTGCCAGCAGTTACTCGATAATTCGTGGCAGGGGGCTCTCTGAAGCTTTCTTT. The chain is built from TRBV6-5 and TRBJ1-1; TRBD1 aligns across 8 bases. The CDR3 sequence is 18 residues long. With V trimmed by 0 bases and J by 6 bases, 15 bases remained unmatched. CDR1 MNHEY and CDR2 SVGAGI come from the germline V gene.

This clonotype was counted at least ten times. This chain connects TRBV6-1 to TRBJ2-3, with a tentative D call TRBD1 (5 bases). Germline CDR1 reads MNHNS; CDR2 reads SASEGT. V lost 5 bases and J 5 bases, leaving 11 bases between the germline ends. The CDR3 spans 13 residues. CDR3 bases: TGTGCCAGCAGTCCCAACAGGAAAGATACGCAGTATTTT. Translated: CASSPNRKDTQYF.

This clonotype was detected ten times or more. This chain joins TRBV2 and TRBJ2-5, with D possibly matching TRBD1 (5 bases). Trimming left V 7 bases short and J 5 bases short, with 14 bases between. This CDR3 has 13 residues. Germline CDR1 SNHLY, CDR2 FYNNEI. CDR3 in amino acids: CASTAVRVETQYF. The CDR3 nucleotides read TGTGCCAGCACCGCCGTCAGGGTTGAGACCCAGTACTTC. Combining the CDR3 with reference TRBV2 and TRBJ2-5 gives the whole variable domain EPEVTQTPSHQVTQMGQEVILRCVPISNHLYFYWYRQILGQKVEFLVSFYNNEISEKSEIFDDQFSVERPDGSNFTLKIRSTKLEDSAMYFCASTAVRVETQYFGPGTRLLVL.

This chain links TRBV20-1 with TRBJ1-5; D possibly corresponds to TRBD1 (5 bases). The V gene lost 1 base and the J gene lost 7 bases, with 17 bases spanning the gap. The CDR3 is made up of 15 amino acids. Germline CDR1 reads DFQATT; CDR2 reads SNEGSKA (reference sequence). The CDR3 loop reads CSARVEGQGLQPQHF. The CDR3 DNA follows: TGCAGTGCTAGAGTTGAGGGGCAGGGTTTACAGCCCCAGCATTTT.

This clonotype was recorded at least ten times. The chain has TRBV6-1 and TRBJ2-5, with 11 bases lining up with TRBD2. V shed 3 bases and J 5 bases; nucleotides not matched to a gene: 14. The length of the CDR3 is 18 residues. The germline CDR1 and CDR2 sequences are MNHNS and SASEGT. The CDR3 DNA reads as TGTGCCAGCAGTGAGGGGACTTTAGCGGGAGGGCCGGGGGAGACCCAGTACTTC. This sequence encodes CASSEGTLAGGPGETQYF.

About this clonotype itself: A read error may be the cause here, since a much bigger clone is one base away. The chain carries TRBV20-1 and TRBJ2-1, with a tentative D call TRBD2 (6 bases). This CDR3 spans 14 amino acids. The germline V gene encodes CDR1 DFQATT and CDR2 SNEGSKA (reference sequence). CDR3 nucleotides: TGCAGTACTAGATCGGCGGGACCCCACAATGAGCAGTTCTTC. It codes for CSTRSAGPHNEQFF.